This TCR beta chain was found in a study of cytomegalovirus exposure and HLA in healthy donors. Study overall: Inside one of the first data releases sat some 93 million unique TCRs taken from HLA-typed donors. Study observations and caveats: Later, TCR association rates were found to vary by HLA locus, highest for DRB1 and lowest for HLA-C.

The CDR3 sequence is 14 residues long. V shed 4 bases and J shed 1 base, with 13 bases lying between them. Germline lookup yields CDR1 GTSNPN and CDR2 SVGIG (reference sequence). Primers for the PCR totalled 60 Vbeta and 13 Jbeta. This table comes from immunoSEQ multiplex PCR, and its TCRdb copy is limited to in-frame clones, with some not included. The table includes fewer than 200,000 clones, about four fifths detected once. This clone was seen only a few times. Its matching antigen is unknown. Material: PBMCs. This TCR derives from a man younger than 45 in good health and CMV-seronegative. This chain uses TRBV30 with TRBJ1-1; D perhaps matches TRBD1 (5 bases). CDR3: CAWKTWDSNTEAFF. CDR3 in DNA: TGTGCCTGGAAAACGTGGGACTCGAACACTGAAGCTTTCTTT.